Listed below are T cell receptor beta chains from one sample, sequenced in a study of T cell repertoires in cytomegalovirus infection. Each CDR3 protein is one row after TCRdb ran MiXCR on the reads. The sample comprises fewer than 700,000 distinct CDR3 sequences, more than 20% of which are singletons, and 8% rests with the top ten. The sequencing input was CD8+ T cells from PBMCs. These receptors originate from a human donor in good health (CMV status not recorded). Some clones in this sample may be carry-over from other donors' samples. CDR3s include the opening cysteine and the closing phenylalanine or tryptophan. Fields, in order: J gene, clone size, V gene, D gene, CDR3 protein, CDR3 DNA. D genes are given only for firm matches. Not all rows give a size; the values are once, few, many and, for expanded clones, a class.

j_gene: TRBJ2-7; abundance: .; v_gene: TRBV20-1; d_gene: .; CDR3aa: CSAERWGELYEQYF; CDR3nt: TGCAGTGCGGAGAGGTGGGGAGAGCTCTACGAGCAGTACTTC
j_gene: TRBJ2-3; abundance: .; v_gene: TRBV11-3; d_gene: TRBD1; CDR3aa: CASSLERGTGATDTQYF; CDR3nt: TGTGCCAGCAGCTTAGAAAGGGGGACAGGGGCCACAGATACGCAGTATTTT
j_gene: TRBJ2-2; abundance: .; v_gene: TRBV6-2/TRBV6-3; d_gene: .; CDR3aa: CASSYGSVTNTGELFF; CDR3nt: TGTGCCAGCAGTTACGGGTCCGTAACGAACACCGGGGAGCTGTTTTTT
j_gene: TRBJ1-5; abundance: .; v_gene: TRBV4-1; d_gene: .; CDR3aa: CASSQVTLSNQPQHF; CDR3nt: TGCGCCAGCAGCCAAGTTACGTTGAGCAATCAGCCCCAGCATTTT
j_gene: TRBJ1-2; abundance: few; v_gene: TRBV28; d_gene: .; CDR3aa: CASSGGHGTKRGGYTF; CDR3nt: TGTGCCAGCAGTGGTGGGCACGGGACAAAGCGGGGAGGCTACACCTTC
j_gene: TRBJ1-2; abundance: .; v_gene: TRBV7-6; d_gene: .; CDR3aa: CASSLEGNHGYTF; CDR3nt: TGTGCCAGCAGCTTAGAAGGGAATCATGGCTACACCTTC
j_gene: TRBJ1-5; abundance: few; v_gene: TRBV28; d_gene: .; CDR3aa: CASSLIRGRENQPQHF; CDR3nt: TGTGCCAGCAGTTTAATCCGGGGGCGCGAAAATCAGCCCCAGCATTTT
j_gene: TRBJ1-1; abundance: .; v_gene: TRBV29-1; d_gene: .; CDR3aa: CSVASGEVEAFF; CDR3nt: TGCAGCGTTGCGTCGGGGGAAGTTGAAGCTTTCTTT
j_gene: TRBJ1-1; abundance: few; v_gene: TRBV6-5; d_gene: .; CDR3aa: CASSLLDMNTEAFF; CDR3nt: TGTGCCAGCAGTCTCCTGGATATGAACACTGAAGCTTTCTTT
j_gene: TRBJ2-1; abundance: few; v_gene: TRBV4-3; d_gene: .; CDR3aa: CASSQDIGDNNEQFF; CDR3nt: TGCGCCAGCAGCCAAGATATCGGGGACAACAATGAGCAGTTCTTC
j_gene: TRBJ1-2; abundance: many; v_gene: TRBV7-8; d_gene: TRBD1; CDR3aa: CASSLRPGQPLYGYTF; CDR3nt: TGTGCCAGCAGCCTTAGGCCGGGACAGCCACTCTATGGCTACACCTTC
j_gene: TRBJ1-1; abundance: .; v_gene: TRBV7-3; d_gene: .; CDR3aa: CASSLYDRISTEAFF; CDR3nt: TGTGCCAGCAGTCTATACGACAGAATTTCCACTGAAGCTTTCTTT
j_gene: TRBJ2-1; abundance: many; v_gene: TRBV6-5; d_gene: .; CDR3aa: CASSYLNNEQFF; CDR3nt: TGTGCCAGCAGTTACCTTAACAATGAGCAGTTCTTC
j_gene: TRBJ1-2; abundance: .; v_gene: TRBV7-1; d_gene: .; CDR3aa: CANRDLGGDTSFNYGYTF; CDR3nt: TGTGCCAACAGGGATTTAGGCGGGGACACTTCGTTTAACTATGGCTACACCTTC
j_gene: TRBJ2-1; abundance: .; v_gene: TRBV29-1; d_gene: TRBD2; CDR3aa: CSVPTSGGAWFF; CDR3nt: TGCAGCGTTCCGACTAGCGGGGGGGCCTGGTTCTTC
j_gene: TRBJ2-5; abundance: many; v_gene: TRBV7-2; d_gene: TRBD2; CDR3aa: CASSLEPAGGQETQYF; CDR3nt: TGTGCCAGCAGCTTAGAACCAGCGGGGGGCCAAGAGACCCAGTACTTC
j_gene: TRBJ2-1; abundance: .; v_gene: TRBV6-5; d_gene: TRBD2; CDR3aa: CASNSGGLGVDEQFF; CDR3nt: TGTGCCAGCAATAGCGGGGGCCTCGGGGTGGATGAGCAGTTCTTC
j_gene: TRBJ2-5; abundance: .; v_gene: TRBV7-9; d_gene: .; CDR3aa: CASSLGPAGQETQYF; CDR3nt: TGTGCCAGCAGCTTAGGCCCAGCGGGTCAAGAGACCCAGTACTTC
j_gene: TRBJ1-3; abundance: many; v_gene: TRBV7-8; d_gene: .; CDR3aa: CASSPFVAGVSNTIYF; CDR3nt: TGTGCCAGCAGCCCGTTTGTTGCAGGAGTCTCAAACACCATATATTTT
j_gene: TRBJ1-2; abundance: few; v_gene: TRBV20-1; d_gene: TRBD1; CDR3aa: CSPRDRYHVGGYTF; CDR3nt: TGCAGTCCGCGGGACAGGTATCATGTGGGAGGCTACACCTTC
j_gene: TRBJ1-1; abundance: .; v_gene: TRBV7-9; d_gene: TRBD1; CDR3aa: CASSQGAMWTEAFF; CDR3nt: TGTGCCAGCAGCCAGGGGGCGATGTGGACTGAAGCTTTCTTT
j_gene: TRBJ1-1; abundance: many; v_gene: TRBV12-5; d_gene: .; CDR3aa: CASGLEGPGTEAFF; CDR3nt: TGTGCTAGTGGTTTGGAGGGGCCGGGCACTGAAGCTTTCTTT
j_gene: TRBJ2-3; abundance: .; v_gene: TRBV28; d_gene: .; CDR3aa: CASSYLGVSEITDTQYF; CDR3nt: TGTGCCAGCAGCTATCTAGGGGTCTCGGAGATCACAGATACGCAGTATTTT
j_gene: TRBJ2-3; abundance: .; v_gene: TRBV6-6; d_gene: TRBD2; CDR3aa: CASSHGLAGGGSTDTQYF; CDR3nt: TGTGCCAGCAGTCATGGACTAGCGGGGGGGGGGAGCACAGATACGCAGTATTTT
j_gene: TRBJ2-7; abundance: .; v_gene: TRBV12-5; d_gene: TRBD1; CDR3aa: CASGWGTGGLYEQYF; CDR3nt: TGTGCTAGTGGTTGGGGGACAGGGGGACTGTACGAGCAGTACTTC
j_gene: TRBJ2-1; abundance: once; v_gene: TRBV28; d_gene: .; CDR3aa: CANSRPGHWEQFF; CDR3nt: TGTGCCAACAGCCGACCGGGACACTGGGAGCAGTTCTTC
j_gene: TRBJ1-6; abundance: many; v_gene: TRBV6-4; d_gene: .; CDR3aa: CASRSDSSYNSPLHF; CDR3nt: TGTGCCAGCAGGTCGGATAGCTCCTATAATTCACCCCTCCACTTT
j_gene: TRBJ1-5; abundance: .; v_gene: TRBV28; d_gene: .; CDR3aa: CATLFLEQRNQPQHF; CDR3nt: TGTGCCACCCTCTTTCTGGAACAACGCAATCAGCCCCAGCATTTT
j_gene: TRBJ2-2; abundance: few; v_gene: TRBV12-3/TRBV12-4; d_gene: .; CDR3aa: CAIDNLGRDNTGELFF; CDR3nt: TGTGCCATTGACAACCTCGGCAGGGACAACACCGGGGAGCTGTTTTTT
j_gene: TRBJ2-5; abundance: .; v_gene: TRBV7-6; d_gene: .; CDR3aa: CASSFGVGQETQYF; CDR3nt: TGTGCCAGCAGCTTCGGGGTCGGCCAAGAGACCCAGTACTTC
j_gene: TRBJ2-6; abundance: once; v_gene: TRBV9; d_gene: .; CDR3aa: CASSESGGAGANVLTF; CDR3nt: TGTGCCAGCAGCGAATCCGGAGGAGCTGGGGCCAACGTCCTGACTTTC
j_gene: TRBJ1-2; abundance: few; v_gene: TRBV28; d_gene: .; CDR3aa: CASRGPYGYTF; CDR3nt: TGTGCCAGCAGGGGACCCTATGGCTACACCTTC
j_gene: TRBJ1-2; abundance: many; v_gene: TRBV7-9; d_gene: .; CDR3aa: CASRSGQKNGYTF; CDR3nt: TGTGCCAGCAGGTCTGGACAGAAGAATGGCTACACCTTC
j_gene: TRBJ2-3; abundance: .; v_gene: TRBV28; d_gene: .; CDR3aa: CASSQRPDTQYF; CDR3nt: TGTGCCAGCAGTCAACGGCCGGATACGCAGTATTTT
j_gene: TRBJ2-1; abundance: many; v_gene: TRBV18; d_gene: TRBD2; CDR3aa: CASSPTPSGGADNEQFF; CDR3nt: TGTGCCAGCTCACCCACTCCTAGCGGGGGGGCTGACAATGAGCAGTTCTTC
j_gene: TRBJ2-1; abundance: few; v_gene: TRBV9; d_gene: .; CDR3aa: CASSVEGTPDEQFF; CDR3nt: TGTGCCAGCAGCGTAGAGGGGACACCGGATGAGCAGTTCTTC